The 19 T cell receptor beta chains below were found in one sample sequenced in a study of CD4+ T cells in melanoma. The repertoire was sequenced with immunoSEQ multiplex PCR; TCRdb's copy has only in-frame clones and lacks some. The sample has some 15,000 clones; over 55% are singletons. Sequencing input: cells from a culture (not recorded whether cultured in vitro). The source is a human donor with melanoma.

The V call is TRBV4-1, the J call TRBJ2-4, with D possibly TRBD1 on 5 matching bases. CDR3 size: 14 residues. With 3 bases removed from V and 7 bases from J, the gap between germline ends came to 13 bases. Per the germline V gene, CDR1 is MGHRA and CDR2 is YSYEKL. The CDR3 here is CASSQGLRANIQYF. CDR3 DNA: TGCGCCAGCAGCCAGGGGCTTCGGGCGAACATTCAGTACTTC.

The rearrangement joins TRBV5-4 to TRBJ1-2, with D uncertain. The CDR3 is 13 residues long. Germline-derived CDR1 and CDR2 are SGHNT and YYREEE (reference sequence). V lost 4 bases to trimming and J lost 0 bases, with 7 bases between them. In DNA form, the CDR3 reads TGTGCCAGCAGCGTCCAGACTAACTATGGCTACACCTTC. Residues: CASSVQTNYGYTF.

The genes are TRBV6-5 and TRBJ1-2, with D maybe TRBD1 (6 bases). Germline CDR1 MNHEY, CDR2 SVGAGI. The CDR3 loop spans 14 amino acids. V dropped 7 bases and J dropped 4 bases, with 16 bases sitting between them. The CDR3 is CASKGGLTPYGYTF. The CDR3 DNA follows: TGTGCCAGCAAGGGGGGTCTTACCCCCTATGGCTACACCTTC.

The chain links TRBV5-6 to TRBJ2-7; 7 bases are shared with TRBD1. CDR1 and CDR2 from the germline V gene are SGHDT and YYEEEE. The CDR3 loop spans 14 amino acids. With V trimmed by 0 bases and J by 5 bases, 5 bases remained unmatched. CDR3 amino acids: CASSLGQGTHEQYF. For the CDR3, the DNA is TGTGCCAGCAGCTTGGGACAGGGCACCCACGAGCAGTACTTC.

CDR3 in amino acids: CASSPRSGDTQYF. The DNA of the CDR3 is TGTGCCAGCTCACCACGTAGTGGAGATACGCAGTATTTT. The genes are TRBV18 and TRBJ2-3, with no clear D. Trimming stripped 1 base from V and 5 bases from J, with 7 bases between. From germline, CDR1 is KGHSH and CDR2 LQKENI. The CDR3 extends over 13 amino acids.

This sequence joins TRBV30 and TRBJ2-6; maybe TRBD1 (5 bases). Trimming removed 4 bases at V and 2 bases at J, with 9 bases between. This CDR3 spans 14 amino acids. Germline CDR1 is GTSNPN and CDR2 is SVGIG (reference sequence). In nucleotides, the CDR3 is TGTGCCTGGAAGGGGCAGGCTGGGGCCAACGTCCTGACTTTC. Amino acids: CAWKGQAGANVLTF. The complete variable domain, with remaining parts taken from reference TRBV30 and TRBJ2-6, reads SQTIHQWPATLVQPVGSPLSLECTVEGTSNPNLYWYRQAAGRGLQLLFYSVGIGQISSEVPQNLSASRPQDRQFILSSKKLLLSDSGFYLCAWKGQAGANVLTFGAGSRLTVL.

The chain recombines TRBV5-5 with TRBJ1-5, with 7 bases that match TRBD1. V trimming: 4 bases; J trimming: 8 bases; junction bases outside the gene matches: 12. The CDR3 contains 15 residues. Germline V gives CDR1 SGHKS, CDR2 YYEKEE (reference sequence). This CDR3 is CASSGGTEGWEPQHF. The DNA for the CDR3 is TGTGCCAGCAGCGGCGGGACAGAAGGCTGGGAGCCCCAGCATTTT.

The V and J genes are TRBV4-1 and TRBJ1-4; no clear D. The germline CDR1 and CDR2 sequences are MGHRA and YSYEKL. V dropped 4 bases and J dropped 8 bases, with 11 bases sitting between them. The CDR3 consists of 13 residues. CDR3 sequence reads: CASSLRGREKLFF. The DNA of the CDR3 is TGCGCCAGCAGCCTCCGAGGAAGGGAAAAACTGTTTTTT.

The rearrangement joins TRBV6-6 to TRBJ1-5, with D tentatively TRBD1 (5 bases). Looked up from germline, CDR1 is MNHNY and CDR2 is SVGAGI (reference sequence). Trimming took 7 bases from V and 3 from J, leaving 16 bases between them. CDR3 length equals 15 residues. CDR3 residues: CASTGGTAYNQPQHF. The CDR3 nucleotides are TGTGCCAGCACGGGGGGGACGGCGTACAATCAGCCCCAGCATTTT.

This clone has only a few counts. V usage is TRBV11-2 and J usage is TRBJ1-1; D is unclear. The CDR3 consists of 16 residues. V was cut by 0 bases and J by 0 bases, with 11 bases left in between. Per the germline V gene, CDR1 is SGHAT and CDR2 is FQNNGV. The CDR3 loop is CASSLEFGKMNTEAFF. The DNA for the CDR3 is TGTGCCAGCAGCTTAGAGTTTGGGAAAATGAACACTGAAGCTTTCTTT.

As DNA, the CDR3 is TGTGCCAGCAGTTTATCACTAGCACGGACCGGGGAGCTGTTTTTT. Its translation: CASSLSLARTGELFF. V and J are TRBV27 and TRBJ2-2; TRBD2 might be the D (6 bases). Germline assignment: CDR1 MNHEY and CDR2 SMNVEV (reference sequence). Trimming removed 0 bases at V and 5 bases at J, with 10 bases between. This CDR3 has 15 residues.

The chain joins TRBV11-2 to TRBJ1-4; no definite D call. The CDR3 totals 14 residues. Deletions cut 5 bases from V and 5 bases from J, with 12 bases between. Germline V gene sequence: CDR1 SGHAT, CDR2 FQNNGV. CDR3 in DNA: TGTGCCAGCAGCCAAAGGCTTTCGAATGAAAAACTGTTTTTT. Protein product: CASSQRLSNEKLFF.

The V gene is TRBV4-2, the J gene TRBJ1-1; perhaps TRBD1 as D (6 bases). The length of the CDR3 is 13 residues. Germline V lookup: CDR1 LGHNA, CDR2 YNFKEQ. V dropped 5 bases and J dropped 4 bases, with 11 bases sitting between them. The CDR3 DNA reads as TGTGCCAGCAGCTTAAGGGGGTCCACTGAAGCTTTCTTT. Encoded protein: CASSLRGSTEAFF.

The chain uses TRBV5-5 and TRBJ2-3, with D possibly matching TRBD2 (6 bases). V shed 0 bases and J shed 0 bases, with 11 bases lying between them. Germline V gives CDR1 SGHKS, CDR2 YYEKEE (reference sequence). CDR3 size: 16 residues. The CDR3 DNA is TGTGCCAGCAGCTTGGCCGCAAGCGGGAGCACAGATACGCAGTATTTT. This codes for CASSLAASGSTDTQYF. The full variable domain, with the rest looked up from reference TRBV5-5 and TRBJ2-3, is DAGVTQSPTHLIKTRGQQVTLRCSPISGHKSVSWYQQVLGQGPQFIFQYYEKEERGRGNFPDRFSARQFPNYSSELNVNALLLGDSALYLCASSLAASGSTDTQYFGPGTRLTVL.

This clone was found a few times. The genes are TRBV21-1 and TRBJ1-2; the DNA was not compared with TRBD1, the D call given in the table. TRBV21-1 is labeled a pseudogene. The CDR3 covers 14 residues. The CDR3: CASSRRDRDAGYTF. CDR3 bases: TGTGCCAGCAGCCGCCGGGACAGGGATGCCGGCTACACCTTC.

The chain links TRBV10-3 to TRBJ2-1; no clear D gene. Germline V gene sequence: CDR1 ENHRY, CDR2 SYGVKD. CDR3 length: 11 amino acids. V was cut by 0 bases and J by 8 bases, with 2 bases left in between. The CDR3 spells CAISESYEQFF. CDR3 DNA: TGTGCCATCAGTGAGTCGTATGAGCAGTTCTTC.

This chain connects TRBV5-1 to TRBJ2-1; TRBD1 is a possible D gene (6 bases). CDR3 length: 15 residues. Looked up from germline, CDR1 is SGHRS and CDR2 is YFSETQ. The germline V and J ends were trimmed by 2 bases and 0 bases, with 9 bases remaining between them. CDR3 nucleotide sequence: TGCGCCAGCAGCTTACAGGGCATCTCCTACAATGAGCAGTTCTTC. Its translation is CASSLQGISYNEQFF.

The genes are TRBV6-1 and TRBJ1-5; possible D gene TRBD1, 6 bases. The germline V and J ends were trimmed by 4 bases and 0 bases, with 13 bases remaining between them. CDR3 size: 16 residues. CDR1 and CDR2 (germline): MNHNS, SASEGT. The CDR3 DNA sequence: TGTGCCAGCAGTGTGTCACAGGGTTATAGCAATCAGCCCCAGCATTTT. Translating gives CASSVSQGYSNQPQHF.

The rearrangement uses TRBV19 and TRBJ1-2; D unclear. This CDR3 has 13 residues. Germline loops: CDR1 LNHDA, CDR2 SQIVND (reference sequence). The V end was cut by 9 bases, the J end by 0 bases, with 11 bases between. In DNA form, the CDR3 reads TGTGCCAGCAGCTTTTTGGCTAACTATGGCTACACCTTC. Encoded protein: CASSFLANYGYTF.